The rows below give T cell receptor beta chains drawn from one sample of a study of T cells in localized non-small cell lung cancer. Using immunoSEQ multiplex PCR, the repertoire was profiled, and TCRdb retains in-frame clones only, with some absent. This table holds under 6,500 clones, 33% found once. Sequencing was performed on lung tumor tissue, taken before any cancer treatment. These receptors all stem from a female donor over 55 with stage I lung adenocarcinoma. Both conserved end residues are trimmed from each CDR3.

v_gene: TRBV18; j_gene: TRBJ2-7; CDR3aa: ASSTRQALGQY
v_gene: TRBV11-3; j_gene: TRBJ2-3; CDR3aa: ASSPDRGRADTQY
v_gene: TRBV12-2; j_gene: TRBJ1-5; CDR3aa: ATPGNKLGQPQH
v_gene: TRBV19; j_gene: TRBJ1-2; CDR3aa: ASSLDGLNYGYT
v_gene: TRBV30; j_gene: TRBJ1-5; CDR3aa: AWSRGVSNQPQH
v_gene: TRBV16; j_gene: TRBJ1-2; CDR3aa: ASSQSAQGNTYT
v_gene: TRBV14; j_gene: TRBJ2-7; CDR3aa: ASSPTSYEQY
v_gene: TRBV19; j_gene: TRBJ2-1; CDR3aa: ASSMSGTFPTNEQF
v_gene: TRBV30; j_gene: TRBJ1-1; CDR3aa: AWQRSGTEAF
v_gene: TRBV5-1; j_gene: TRBJ2-7; CDR3aa: ASSQHPSGQLPDYEQY
v_gene: TRBV28; j_gene: TRBJ1-2; CDR3aa: ASSGTGTGGGYGYT
v_gene: TRBV6-8; j_gene: TRBJ1-2; CDR3aa: ASRPGGQGATGYT
v_gene: TRBV28; j_gene: TRBJ1-2; CDR3aa: ASSLTAGLYGYT
v_gene: TRBV30; j_gene: TRBJ1-6; CDR3aa: AFPGAGDSPLH
v_gene: TRBV6-8; j_gene: TRBJ1-5; CDR3aa: ASGQGDQPQH
v_gene: TRBV28; j_gene: TRBJ1-2; CDR3aa: ASSFFTGGAGYT
v_gene: TRBV11-3; j_gene: TRBJ2-1; CDR3aa: ASSPPAGTSGGANEQF
v_gene: TRBV28; j_gene: TRBJ2-7; CDR3aa: ASSFIQGGSYEQY
v_gene: TRBV11-3; j_gene: TRBJ1-4; CDR3aa: ASSLRTQGEKLF
v_gene: TRBV19; j_gene: TRBJ1-3; CDR3aa: ASSIGGSSSGNTIY
v_gene: TRBV29-1; j_gene: TRBJ2-3; CDR3aa: SVPGTGEDTQY
v_gene: TRBV6-1; j_gene: TRBJ1-1; CDR3aa: ASSEVQGWTEAF
v_gene: TRBV18; j_gene: TRBJ1-5; CDR3aa: ASSPLGAGQPQH
v_gene: TRBV19; j_gene: TRBJ1-2; CDR3aa: ASSISGAPGYT
v_gene: TRBV15; j_gene: TRBJ2-1; CDR3aa: ATSRAGSGLIPYEQF
v_gene: TRBV9; j_gene: TRBJ2-1; CDR3aa: ASTLPLAGGLNEQF
v_gene: TRBV15; j_gene: TRBJ1-6; CDR3aa: ATSRDADRGGPLH
v_gene: TRBV29-1; j_gene: TRBJ1-1; CDR3aa: SVESRTGRETEAF
v_gene: TRBV11-3; j_gene: TRBJ2-7; CDR3aa: ASTSGTVLYEQY
v_gene: TRBV5-1; j_gene: TRBJ1-4; CDR3aa: ASSWQAGGAFEKLF
v_gene: TRBV14; j_gene: TRBJ1-2; CDR3aa: ASSSEVPAYGYT
v_gene: TRBV6-8; j_gene: TRBJ2-3; CDR3aa: ASSYSGRGGTDTQY
v_gene: TRBV18; j_gene: TRBJ2-2; CDR3aa: ASSPPNQGADGELF
v_gene: TRBV6-8; j_gene: TRBJ1-5; CDR3aa: ASTWTGDQPQH
v_gene: TRBV6-8; j_gene: TRBJ1-2; CDR3aa: ASSSSSQAGGYT
v_gene: TRBV28; j_gene: TRBJ1-5; CDR3aa: ATDRGLGNQPQH
v_gene: TRBV6-7; j_gene: TRBJ2-2; CDR3aa: ASRGNTGELF
v_gene: TRBV6-8; j_gene: TRBJ2-2; CDR3aa: ASSDRVTGELF
v_gene: TRBV5-1; j_gene: TRBJ2-7; CDR3aa: ASFSRQGLSEQY
v_gene: TRBV15; j_gene: TRBJ2-7; CDR3aa: ATSRVRGGSSYEQY
v_gene: TRBV29-1; j_gene: TRBJ1-1; CDR3aa: SASSGQGDTEAF
v_gene: TRBV11-3; j_gene: TRBJ1-1; CDR3aa: ASSSVGQGASTEAF
v_gene: TRBV30; j_gene: TRBJ1-6; CDR3aa: AWSVNRHNSPLH
v_gene: TRBV11-3; j_gene: TRBJ1-5; CDR3aa: ASSPEGQGHQPQH
v_gene: TRBV19; j_gene: TRBJ1-1; CDR3aa: ASSIVGRGLGTEAF
v_gene: TRBV5-1; j_gene: TRBJ1-5; CDR3aa: ASSPGGDSNQPQH
v_gene: TRBV18; j_gene: TRBJ2-6; CDR3aa: ASSDSSGANVLT